What follows describes a single T cell receptor (beta chain). The data derive from a study of shared clonotypes between healthy human individuals. Germline lookup yields CDR1 MNHNS and CDR2 SASEGT. This CDR3 comprises 16 residues. Deletions cut 2 bases from V and 3 bases from J, with 17 bases between. Terminally differentiated effector memory CD45RA+ cells were left out of the naive CD8 fraction, which was CD45RO-negative and positively selected for CCR7. For sorted subsets, about 200 ng DNA per replicate equaled 30,000 or so T cell genomes. Only in-frame clones appear in the TCRdb table, and some are missing; sequencing was by immunoSEQ multiplex PCR. The sample has about 2.2 million clones, approximately 94% seen once; the top ten hold around 1.7%.

The sequence derives from a man aged 18 to 29 in good health. Some clones in this sample may be carry-over from other donors' samples. The genes are TRBV6-1 and TRBJ2-7; D remains unclear. Material: naive CD8+ T cells from PBMCs. The CDR3 spells CASSEYGLPALYEQYF. The CDR3 nucleotides are TGTGCCAGCAGTGAATACGGCCTGCCGGCCCTCTACGAGCAGTACTTC.